These 20 T cell receptor beta chains share one sample of origin, sequenced in a study of shared clonotypes between healthy human individuals (TCRdb year 2020). The receptor library was made with the immunoSEQ multiplex PCR assay. TCRdb holds this immuneACCESS table with in-frame rearrangements only. Some clones are missing; in checked studies, unresolved V genes explain under half, and the rest has no known cause. A total of roughly 2 million clones appear in this sample, almost 96% of them only once. The top ten clonotypes cover about 0.13% of the sample. Sequencing input: naive CD4+ T cells sorted from blood. What the cell subset or site label conveys for this sample: CD45RA+ positively selected. The receptors shown here come from a man aged 18-30 years in good health.

The gene calls are TRBV6-5 and TRBJ2-7; D is undetermined. The CDR3 is made up of 14 amino acids. CDR1 is MNHEY and CDR2 is SVGAGI in the germline V gene. Trimming pared 8 bases from V and 7 bases from J, leaving 21 bases between. CDR3 nucleotide sequence: TGTGCCAGCCAGTACGACCCGGCGTCTAAGGAGCAGTACTTC. Translating it yields CASQYDPASKEQYF.

The V and J genes are TRBV7-2 and TRBJ1-5; D gene ambiguous. V was clipped by 6 bases and J by 2 bases, with 14 bases between them. The CDR3 loop spans 15 amino acids. Per the germline V gene, CDR1 is SGHTA and CDR2 is FQGNSA. The CDR3 here is CASSQATGGNQPQHF. DNA for the CDR3: TGTGCCAGCAGTCAAGCAACGGGCGGCAATCAGCCCCAGCATTTT.

This clone has a single count. The chain employs TRBV27 and TRBJ2-2, with D perhaps assigned TRBD1 or TRBD2 (5 bases each). CDR3 length equals 15 residues. The germline CDR1 and CDR2 sequences are MNHEY and SMNVEV (reference sequence). The V end was cut by 5 bases, the J end by 6 bases, with 16 bases between. This CDR3 is CASSRAGQEAGELFF. CDR3 sequence (DNA): TGTGCCAGCAGTAGGGCAGGGCAGGAGGCCGGGGAGCTGTTTTTT.

This clone has just one count. The chain carries TRBV6-4 and TRBJ1-5; 8 bases align to TRBD1. CDR1 is MRHNA, CDR2 SNTAGT, per germline. V shed 5 bases and J 6 bases; nucleotides not matched to a gene: 6. The length of the CDR3 is 14 residues. CDR3: CASSPGQGGQPQHF. The CDR3 DNA sequence: TGTGCCAGCAGTCCTGGACAGGGAGGTCAGCCCCAGCATTTT.

The chain is built from TRBV4-1 and TRBJ1-5, with 8 bases fitting TRBD1. This CDR3 has 16 amino acids. Germline assignment: CDR1 MGHRA and CDR2 YSYEKL. With 1 base clipped from V and 2 bases from J, the junction kept 4 bases outside the gene matches. The CDR3 DNA reads TGCGCCAGCAGCCAAGTAGCGACAGGGGGCAATCAGCCCCAGCATTTT. This gives the protein CASSQVATGGNQPQHF.

This clone was detected only once. Other DNA sequences within the sample encode an identical CDR3. The chain recombines TRBV4-1 with TRBJ1-3; TRBD1 matches at 7 bases. Germline V gene lookup returns CDR1 MGHRA and CDR2 YSYEKL. V shed 1 base, J shed 2 bases, and the junction held 2 bases outside the gene matches. CDR3 length: 15 amino acids. Written as DNA, the CDR3 is TGCGCCAGCAGCCAAGGCAGGGGGACTGGAAACACCATATATTTT. It yields the protein CASSQGRGTGNTIYF.

For this clone: The sample has other DNA sequences that encode this CDR3 too. The chain has TRBV4-3 and TRBJ1-2; the match to TRBD1 covers 8 bases. This CDR3 is 14 amino acids long. Germline CDR1 is LGHNA and CDR2 is YSLEER. Losses at the gene ends were 0 bases for V and 7 bases for J; bases not matched to a gene: 4. Here the CDR3 reads CASSQEDRVGGYTF. DNA for the CDR3: TGCGCCAGCAGCCAAGAGGACAGGGTAGGTGGCTACACCTTC.

The chain uses TRBV30 and TRBJ2-2; 10 bases are a match to TRBD1. CDR1 is GTSNPN, CDR2 SVGIG, per germline (reference sequence). V was clipped by 5 bases and J by 6 bases; unmatched bases: 0. CDR3 length equals 12 residues. The CDR3 sequence is CAWGQGAGELFF. CDR3 nucleotides: TGTGCCTGGGGACAGGGGGCCGGGGAGCTGTTTTTT.

This chain uses TRBV30 with TRBJ2-1, with 9 positions matching TRBD1. CDR3 size: 17 residues. Germline V CDR1 and CDR2: GTSNPN, SVGIG (reference sequence). CDR3: CALGQGKAQSSYNEQFF. CDR3 coding DNA: TGTGCTTTGGGACAGGGAAAGGCTCAGAGCTCCTACAATGAGCAGTTCTTC.

CDR3 sequence (DNA): TGCGCCAGCAGCCAAGATCTTGGAGGGAGATTTCCCTACGAGCAGTACTTC. Encoded protein: CASSQDLGGRFPYEQYF. The chain recombines TRBV4-3 with TRBJ2-7; maybe TRBD2 (6 bases). Trimming took 0 bases from V and 2 from J, leaving 17 bases between them. Per germline, CDR1 LGHNA and CDR2 YSLEER. The CDR3 has 17 residues.

This clone appeared once. This chain joins TRBV11-2 and TRBJ2-5; D is possibly TRBD2 (6 bases). Germline loops: CDR1 SGHAT, CDR2 FQNNGV. The CDR3 has 15 residues. V lost 5 bases and J lost 0, with 13 bases in between. This chain's CDR3 is CASSLSGADQETQYF. Written as DNA, the CDR3 is TGTGCCAGCAGCCTATCGGGAGCGGACCAAGAGACCCAGTACTTC.

This chain connects TRBV19 to TRBJ1-2, with a tentative D call TRBD1 (6 bases). Trimming removed 7 bases at V and 0 bases at J, with 18 bases between. The CDR3 spans 16 residues. Looked up from germline, CDR1 is LNHDA and CDR2 is SQIVND (reference sequence). This CDR3 reads CASTPSSRGPNYGYTF. CDR3 DNA: TGTGCCAGTACCCCCTCGAGCAGGGGACCTAACTATGGCTACACCTTC.

The CDR3 nucleotides are TGTGCCAGCAGCAACGGACAGGGATTGCTCGGTGGCTACACCTTC. It yields the protein CASSNGQGLLGGYTF. The V and J genes are TRBV5-4 and TRBJ1-2; 8 nucleotides agree with TRBD1. The CDR3 loop spans 15 amino acids. The junction had 12 bases not matched to a gene; V was cut back by 4 bases and J by 7 bases. Germline-derived CDR1 and CDR2 are SGHNT and YYREEE (reference sequence).

The chain carries TRBV5-1 and TRBJ2-1; 9 bases line up with TRBD2. The CDR3 sequence is 17 residues long. Germline CDR1 reads SGHRS; CDR2 reads YFSETQ. Germline trimming cut 3 bases from V and 4 bases from J; bases unmatched to any gene: 11. CDR3 sequence reads: CASSWGNLAGNYNEQFF. The CDR3 DNA sequence: TGCGCCAGCAGCTGGGGAAATCTAGCGGGGAATTACAATGAGCAGTTCTTC.

The chain employs TRBV6-6 and TRBJ2-7; 11 nucleotides line up with TRBD2. Germline assignment: CDR1 MNHNY and CDR2 SVGAGI (reference sequence). V was clipped by 5 bases and J by 2 bases; unmatched bases: 8. The CDR3 covers 16 residues. The CDR3 DNA reads TGTGCCAGCAGTACTGCGGGACTAGCGGCAACCTACGAGCAGTACTTC. Protein sequence: CASSTAGLAATYEQYF.

The chain combines TRBV19 with TRBJ1-5; TRBD1 is a possible D gene (5 bases). CDR1 LNHDA and CDR2 SQIVND come from the germline V gene (reference sequence). This CDR3 has 21 amino acids. Deletions cut 1 base from V and 0 bases from J, with 25 bases between. This CDR3 is CASSIARDGRVDKYSNQPQHF. The CDR3 DNA reads as TGTGCCAGTAGTATAGCCCGGGATGGCAGGGTGGACAAGTATAGCAATCAGCCCCAGCATTTT.

The V call is TRBV6-1, the J call TRBJ1-5, with D possibly being TRBD1 (5 bases). The ends were cut back, 6 bases at V and 2 bases at J, with 8 bases in the middle. The CDR3 is 13 residues long. The germline V gene encodes CDR1 MNHNS and CDR2 SASEGT. The CDR3 DNA sequence: TGTGCCAGCAGGGACATGGGCAATCAGCCCCAGCATTTT. Protein sequence: CASRDMGNQPQHF.

The table lists this clone with a count of one. The chain combines TRBV30 with TRBJ1-5, with D hard to call. Germline CDR1 is GTSNPN and CDR2 is SVGIG (reference sequence). V shed 6 bases and J shed 1 base, with 10 bases lying between them. This CDR3 has 13 residues. CDR3 nucleotide sequence: TGTGCCTGCGGAGGCAGAAGCAATCAGCCCCAGCATTTT. Its protein is CACGGRSNQPQHF.

The sample holds one count of this clone. This sample also contains other DNA sequences that code for the same CDR3. The chain carries TRBV12-5 and TRBJ1-1; TRBD1 aligns across 9 bases. Losses at the gene ends were 5 bases for V and 1 base for J; bases not matched to a gene: 2. CDR1 and CDR2 from the germline V gene are LGHNT and FRNRAP. This CDR3 contains 14 residues. The CDR3 here is CASGPTGGNTEAFF. In DNA, the CDR3 is TGTGCTAGTGGTCCGACAGGGGGGAACACTGAAGCTTTCTTT.

On this clone: This CDR3 is missing its conserved last phenylalanine or tryptophan, likely due to a read error. The rearrangement uses TRBV5-1 and TRBJ1-1; D possibly corresponds to TRBD1 (5 bases). The germline V gene has CDR1 SGHRS and CDR2 YFSETQ. The CDR3 totals 16 residues. Trimming shortened V by 4 bases and J by 0 bases, and 16 bases separated the two germline ends. The CDR3 loop reads CASSMGGVNMNTEAFL. The CDR3 DNA reads as TGCGCCAGCAGCATGGGGGGTGTAAACATGAACACTGAAGCTTTCCTT.